The rows below give T cell receptor beta chains drawn from one sample of a study of shared T cell receptors in the human thymus. TCRdb's copy holds only in-frame clones and misses some; the assay was immunoSEQ multiplex PCR. The sample lists hundreds of thousands of clones; approximately 85% were seen once. These records were also assigned to another study, of human thymus T cells.

Input material: thymocytes. The receptor source for this set is a girl under three years old with a congenital heart defect. Both conserved end residues are part of each CDR3. The D gene is left open where the match is weak. The size entry is marked missing in some rows and otherwise reads once, few, many or a size class.

J gene,V gene,clone size,D gene,CDR3 DNA,CDR3 protein
TRBJ1-2,TRBV11-2,NA,NA,TGTGCCAGCAGCTTCCGACAGGCAACGAACTATGGCTACACCTTC,CASSFRQATNYGYTF
TRBJ1-1,TRBV7-9,NA,NA,TGTGCCAGCAGCCGGCTCAACAGGGTTAACACTGAAGCTTTCTTT,CASSRLNRVNTEAFF
TRBJ1-2,TRBV27,NA,TRBD1,TGTGCCAGCAGTCGGACAGGCCGCTATGGCTACACCTTC,CASSRTGRYGYTF
TRBJ2-7,TRBV21-1,NA,NA,TGTGCCAGCAGCAAATTGGAGGTCCATCCCTACGAGCAGTACTTC,CASSKLEVHPYEQYF
TRBJ2-1,TRBV6-4,once,TRBD2,TGTGCCAGCAGTGACTCGTCCCGGGACTACCCTTACAATGAGCAGTTCTTC,CASSDSSRDYPYNEQFF
TRBJ2-2,TRBV21-1,NA,NA,TGTGCCAGCAGCAAATTTTATACTAGCGGGGGGAACACCGGGGAGCTGTTTTTT,CASSKFYTSGGNTGELFF
TRBJ2-5,TRBV7-8,NA,TRBD1,TGTGCCAGCAGCCCAATTTCCCGGACAGGGTTGGAGACCCAGTACTTC,CASSPISRTGLETQYF
TRBJ2-7,TRBV28,NA,TRBD1,TGTGCCAGCAGCACCCACCGACAGGGCCTTAGCTCCTACGAGCAGTACTTC,CASSTHRQGLSSYEQYF
TRBJ2-2,TRBV15,NA,NA,TGTGCCACCAGCAGCGACCGTACTATTCCCTGGAACGGGGAGCTGTTTTTT,CATSSDRTIPWNGELFF
TRBJ1-2,TRBV5-8,NA,NA,TGTGCCAGCAGCCCCAGAGGGGAAGCGACAGGTTCCCCCTATGGCTACACCTTC,CASSPRGEATGSPYGYTF
TRBJ1-2,TRBV27,NA,NA,TGTGCCAGCAAGGGGGAAACTAACTATGGCTACACCTTC,CASKGETNYGYTF
TRBJ2-1,TRBV7-2,NA,TRBD1,TGTGCCAGCAGCTTAGTAACCGGGACAGGGTACGTGGGCCTACCGTTCTTC,CASSLVTGTGYVGLPFF
TRBJ2-1,TRBV7-6,NA,NA,TGTGCCAGCAGCATGCCCTCTAGCAAGCATGAGCAGTTCTTC,CASSMPSSKHEQFF
TRBJ2-5,TRBV7-2,NA,TRBD2,TGTGCCAGCAGCTTAGTGATCACGGGACTAGCGGACCAAGAGACCCAGTACTTC,CASSLVITGLADQETQYF
TRBJ1-4,TRBV14,NA,TRBD1,TGTGCCAGCAGCCAAGAGGTCCCCGGACAGGGGAGGGTCACTAATGAAAAACTGTTTTTT,CASSQEVPGQGRVTNEKLFF
TRBJ2-2,TRBV6-5,NA,NA,TGTGCCAGCAGCCAGGCCCGGTTTACCGGGGAGCTGTTTTTT,CASSQARFTGELFF
TRBJ1-1,TRBV11-2,NA,NA,TGTGCCAGCAGCTCCCGACCACAGGGATATGGGACTGAAGCTTTCTTT,CASSSRPQGYGTEAFF
TRBJ1-1,TRBV7-9,NA,TRBD1,TGTGCCAGCAGCCAGAATCGGACAGGCGGAGCTTTCTTT,CASSQNRTGGAFF